The TCR beta chain under discussion was sequenced for a study of Ad26.COV2.S vaccination and SARS-CoV-2 variants (dated by TCRdb to the early 2020s). Study-level background: Vaccine-arm donors came from COV1001, a multicentre, randomized, double-blind, placebo-controlled phase I-IIa trial of Ad26.COV2.S in healthy adults. Investigators remained blinded to trial group allocation during experiments and outcome assessment. Sequencing of the TCRbeta repertoire served to evaluate the specificity and breadth of SARS-CoV-2-reactive T cell receptors following Ad26.COV2.S vaccination. Ad26.COV2.S was administered intramuscularly at 5 x 10^10 or 1 x 10^11 viral particles, either as a single shot or as two shots given 56 days apart. Participants in the trial were split at random into five groups of five each, receiving low-dose or high-dose Ad26.COV2.S once or twice, or else placebo on both occasions. The TCR-sequenced set comprised approximately 30 samples: some 19 Ad26.COV2.S vaccine recipients, 5 placebo recipients and 8 SARS-CoV-2 convalescent individuals. The investigation overall reported the following: Ad26.COV2.S recipients had higher spike-specific TCR breadth than placebo recipients (P = 0.0014). After vaccination, spike-specific CD8+ and CD4+ T cell responses were reported to show substantial breadth. Comparing responses between vaccine doses or regimens was not something the study was powered to do. Vaccine and placebo recipients had comparable non-spike TCR breadth, which fits with the vaccine containing only spike. According to the authors, total T cell responses may have been underestimated by the TCR breadth and depth analyses.

TCRbeta CDR3 regions were sequenced with the immunoSEQ Assay. After extraction, genomic DNA underwent amplification by bias-controlled multiplex PCR, followed by high-throughput sequencing. In the authors' own workflow: To quantify the absolute abundance of every unique TCRbeta CDR3 region, sequences were collapsed and filtered. T cell fraction was estimated by normalizing TCRbeta template counts to usable DNA, which was measured by amplifying reference genes present in all nucleated cells. Repertoire TCRs were annotated as SARS-CoV-2-specific when V gene, CDR3 amino acid sequence and J gene were exactly matched to a known reactive TCR set. The reference SARS-CoV-2 TCR set was obtained from MIRA and was filtered for enrichment in COVID-19-positive ImmuneCODE repertoires, whereby public or cross-reactive TCRs were removed. Drawing on the MIRA antigens, annotated TCRs were analysed further at the level of specific ORF or position within ORF. Depth was the summed frequency of annotated unique rearrangements, while breadth was defined as annotated unique rearrangements over total unique productive rearrangements. Two-sided Wilcoxon rank-sum tests were applied when comparing TCR breadth between groups. This is the immuneACCESS table as TCRdb keeps it, with only in-frame sequences that have V and J called. A part of the clones is gone; compared with another copy, unresolved V genes explain less than half, and the rest is unexplained. That table furnishes V, J and clone size, whereas the DNA furnished D and trimming. The sample has more than 350,000 clones on record, around 90% of them singletons. The ten biggest clones cover 12% of the sample.

The treatment or condition label of this sample denotes: around 19 received Ad26.COV2.S at low or high dose, single or two shots; several received placebo; per-sample allocation not given. For vaccine and placebo recipients, the sequenced repertoires came from samples collected on day 63 after the first injection. In Cohort 1b, around 25 adults aged 18-55 years were enrolled at a single site in Boston, USA, between 29 July and 7 August 2020. Ad26.COV2.S consisted of a replication-incompetent adenovirus type 26 vector by which a prefusion-stabilized SARS-CoV-2 spike protein from the original Wuhan strain was expressed. Concerning this clone itself: Its antigen remains unidentified. Within one base of it there is no much larger clone, and no base qualities were kept.

From cysteine to phenylalanine, the CDR3 is 13 amino acids long. Only the CDR3 region is kept as DNA, spanning 39 bases read in frame from base 1. V loses 6 bases, J loses 5 bases, and the germline ends lie 13 bases apart. Based on the germline V gene, the CDR1 and CDR2 sequences are MNHEY and SVGAGI. The receptor chain draws on TRBV6-5 and TRBJ1-2; D gene: possibly TRBD1, on 5 matching bases. The receptor was isolated from a person aged 18 to 59 who received the Ad26.COV2.S COVID-19 vaccine or a placebo. This sample comprised peripheral blood, obtained in a trial of Ad26.COV2.S vaccine versus placebo. The DNA reads as follows: TGTGCCAGCAGCATGGGGGGGGGATATGGCTACACCTTC. Its protein is CASSMGGGYGYTF.